The 23 T cell receptor beta chains listed next were all sequenced from one sample in a study of cytomegalovirus exposure and HLA in healthy donors. 60 Vbeta and 13 Jbeta primers were used in PCR. The assay was immunoSEQ multiplex PCR, and TCRdb's table has in-frame clones only and misses some. The table lists 150,000 or so clones, roughly 80% of them singletons, with over 3% in the top ten. Sequencing was done on a sample of PBMCs. The receptors derive from a man aged 40-55 years in good health and CMV-seronegative.

The table lists this clone with a count of one. The rearrangement links TRBV7-3 to TRBJ1-6; 9 bases are a match to TRBD1. The CDR3 spans 15 residues. CDR1 SGHTA and CDR2 FQGTGA come from the germline V gene. Trimming at V came to 4 bases and at J to 8 bases, leaving 6 bases not matched to a gene. The CDR3 is CASSSGTGRDSPLHF. As DNA, the CDR3 is TGTGCCAGCAGCTCAGGGACAGGGCGGGATTCACCCCTCCACTTT. Complete variable domain (other parts from reference TRBV7-3 and TRBJ1-6): GAGVSQTPSNKVTEKGKYVELRCDPISGHTALYWYRQSLGQGPEFLIYFQGTGAADDSGLPNDRFFAVRPEGSVSTLKIQRTERGDSAVYLCASSSGTGRDSPLHFGNGTRLTVT.

This clone was counted a few times. The chain employs TRBV4-3 and TRBJ1-4; D is perhaps TRBD1 (5 bases). The CDR3 has 14 amino acids. The V and J ends lost 2 bases and 8 bases respectively, with 12 bases between them. CDR1 is LGHNA, CDR2 YSLEER, per germline. DNA of the CDR3: TGCGCCAGCAGCCAACAGCGGGGGAGGGAAAAACTGTTTTTT. This translates into CASSQQRGREKLFF.

The V and J genes are TRBV5-5 and TRBJ2-7, with D perhaps TRBD1 (6 bases). Trimming left V 2 bases short and J 0 bases short, with 9 bases between. Germline V lookup: CDR1 SGHKS, CDR2 YYEKEE (reference sequence). The CDR3 length is 14 residues. The CDR3 spells CASSLQGSSYEQYF. The DNA for the CDR3 is TGTGCCAGCAGCTTACAGGGTAGCTCCTACGAGCAGTACTTC.

The chain combines TRBV4-1 with TRBJ1-5; D gene unclear. V gave up 1 base and J gave up 0 bases, with 13 bases separating them. The V gene's germline CDR1 is MGHRA and CDR2 YSYEKL. The CDR3 has 17 residues. Here the CDR3 DNA reads TGCGCCAGCAGCCAAGGAGGTAGTCCTTATAGCAATCAGCCCCAGCATTTT. It codes for CASSQGGSPYSNQPQHF.

The chain uses TRBV5-4 and TRBJ2-2; 12 nucleotides match TRBD2. The CDR3 runs 16 residues. The V gene end was trimmed by 4 bases and the J gene end by 4 bases; junction bases not matched to a gene: 5. CDR1 and CDR2 from the germline V gene are SGHNT and YYREEE (reference sequence). The CDR3 DNA reads as TGTGCCAGCAGCCCAGGACTAGCGGGGTTCACCGGGGAGCTGTTTTTT. Protein: CASSPGLAGFTGELFF.

This chain joins TRBV4-1 and TRBJ1-2; no clear D gene. The V and J ends lost 4 bases and 2 bases respectively, with 17 bases between them. The CDR3 consists of 16 residues. The germline V gene encodes CDR1 MGHRA and CDR2 YSYEKL. The CDR3 loop reads CASSPTLGSVNYGYTF. The CDR3 DNA is TGCGCCAGCAGCCCCACCTTAGGCAGCGTCAACTATGGCTACACCTTC.

The chain has TRBV7-2 and TRBJ2-1; 9 bases fit TRBD2. After removal of 5 bases from V and 5 bases from J, the junction contained 7 bases not matched to a gene. The length of the CDR3 is 15 residues. Germline V gene data show CDR1 as SGHTA and CDR2 as FQGNSA. The CDR3 region is CASSPVGGGDNEQFF. In nucleotides, the CDR3 is TGTGCCAGCAGCCCGGTGGGCGGGGGGGACAATGAGCAGTTCTTC.

The chain links TRBV7-2 to TRBJ1-6; D uncertain. The germline CDR1 and CDR2 sequences are SGHTA and FQGNSA. CDR3 length: 18 amino acids. Trimming cost V 5 bases and J 8 bases, with 25 bases left between them. This chain's CDR3 is CASSRRRESGVGDSPLHF. In DNA form, the CDR3 reads TGTGCCAGCAGCCGTAGGAGGGAGTCGGGCGTCGGTGATTCACCCCTCCACTTT.

The chain joins TRBV27 to TRBJ2-7, with 11 bases identical to TRBD1. Germline-derived CDR1 and CDR2 are MNHEY and SMNVEV (reference sequence). The CDR3 length is 14 residues. V was pared by 2 bases and J by 5 bases, with 2 bases of the junction left unmatched. CDR3 bases: TGTGCCAGCAGTTTACGGACAGGGGGCCACGAGCAGTACTTC. Translation: CASSLRTGGHEQYF.

V is TRBV13 and J is TRBJ2-2; TRBD2 might be the D (6 bases). V gave up 0 bases and J gave up 4 bases, with 12 bases separating them. The CDR3 covers 16 residues. The germline CDR1 and CDR2 sequences are PRHDT and FYEKMQ (reference sequence). The CDR3 DNA reads as TGTGCCAGCAGCTTAGGAGTGAGGGGAGGCACCGGGGAGCTGTTTTTT. This sequence encodes CASSLGVRGGTGELFF.

This clone was picked up a small number of times. The V call is TRBV6-1, the J call TRBJ1-3, with D possibly being TRBD1 (6 bases). The CDR3 consists of 15 residues. Germline loops: CDR1 MNHNS, CDR2 SASEGT. V lost 4 bases and J lost 0, with 10 bases in between. CDR3 nucleotides: TGTGCCAGCAGTGGACAGGATTTCTCTGGAAACACCATATATTTT. It encodes CASSGQDFSGNTIYF.

In its sample, this clone was seen a few times. This chain uses TRBV5-1 with TRBJ2-5; 8 bases match TRBD2. V shed 0 bases, J shed 3 bases, and the junction held 7 bases outside the gene matches. The germline gives CDR1 SGHRS, CDR2 YFSETQ. The CDR3 runs 16 residues. CDR3 nucleotides: TGCGCCAGCAGCTTGGGCTTTGAAGCGGGGGAAGAGACCCAGTACTTC. It specifies CASSLGFEAGEETQYF.

This clone was counted only a few times. This chain uses TRBV4-3 with TRBJ1-1; no definite D call. Per germline, CDR1 LGHNA and CDR2 YSLEER. Trimming shortened V by 0 bases and J by 3 bases, and 11 bases separated the two germline ends. The CDR3 loop spans 15 amino acids. CDR3 coding DNA: TGCGCCAGCAGCCAAGATCGCCTACCCTACACTGAAGCTTTCTTT. This encodes CASSQDRLPYTEAFF.

This chain joins TRBV7-9 and TRBJ1-3; possible D gene TRBD1, 5 bases. The germline V gene has CDR1 SEHNR and CDR2 FQNEAQ (reference sequence). Trimming stripped 2 bases from V and 4 bases from J, with 6 bases between. The CDR3 contains 13 residues. The CDR3 reads CASSLSGGNTIYF. Written as DNA, the CDR3 is TGTGCCAGCAGCTTATCAGGGGGAAACACCATATATTTT.

A single count supports this clone. This chain uses TRBV6-1 with TRBJ1-1; D not certain. Looked up from germline, CDR1 is MNHNS and CDR2 is SASEGT. This CDR3 is 12 amino acids long. V gave up 1 base and J gave up 11 bases, with 11 bases separating them. The CDR3 region is CASSEGYLFAFF. CDR3 DNA sequence: TGTGCCAGCAGTGAAGGCTACCTCTTCGCTTTCTTT.

The V and J genes are TRBV10-2 and TRBJ1-1; D ambiguous. The CDR3 has 16 residues. Germline values: CDR1 WSHSY, CDR2 SAAADI. V lost 4 bases and J 1 base, leaving 16 bases between the germline ends. For the CDR3, the DNA is TGCGCCAGCAGTGGCGAGACTTCAAACGAGAACACTGAAGCTTTCTTT. It is translated as CASSGETSNENTEAFF.

The chain employs TRBV12-5 and TRBJ1-1; 9 bases are a match to TRBD1. In germline, CDR1 is LGHNT, CDR2 FRNRAP. This CDR3 spans 16 amino acids. V was pared by 2 bases and J by 4 bases, with 8 bases of the junction left unmatched. DNA for the CDR3: TGTGCTAGTGGTTTGTTTTGGGACAGGGTACCCACTGAAGCTTTCTTT. Its protein is CASGLFWDRVPTEAFF.

V usage is TRBV6-1 and J usage is TRBJ2-1; D is unclear. Germline V gene sequence: CDR1 MNHNS, CDR2 SASEGT. V lost 1 base to trimming and J lost 7 bases, with 11 bases between them. There are 14 residues in the CDR3. The CDR3 loop is CASSEVNRVNEQFF. For the CDR3, the DNA is TGTGCCAGCAGTGAAGTCAATCGGGTGAATGAGCAGTTCTTC.

The chain combines TRBV5-1 with TRBJ1-1; 9 positions match TRBD1. CDR1 is SGHRS, CDR2 YFSETQ, per germline. This CDR3 is built from 14 residues. V was pared by 5 bases and J by 3 bases, with 5 bases of the junction left unmatched. For the CDR3, the DNA is TGCGCCAGCAGTGGGACAGGGAGGGACACTGAAGCTTTCTTT. Translation gives CASSGTGRDTEAFF.

The V gene is TRBV5-1, the J gene TRBJ2-3, with 8 bases fitting TRBD1. CDR1 SGHRS and CDR2 YFSETQ come from the germline V gene. CDR3 length: 16 residues. The V gene end was trimmed by 0 bases and the J gene end by 4 bases; junction bases not matched to a gene: 7. The CDR3: CASSLAVDRVADTQYF. The CDR3 nucleotides read TGCGCCAGCAGCTTGGCGGTGGACAGGGTGGCAGATACGCAGTATTTT.

This clone was detected only a few times. V is TRBV14 and J is TRBJ2-1; 8 positions agree with TRBD2. This CDR3 spans 15 amino acids. Trimming removed 4 bases from V and 9 bases from J; junction bases left unmatched: 11. Per germline, CDR1 SGHDN and CDR2 FVKESK. CDR3 protein: CASSPGAIRGGEQFF. The CDR3 bases are TGTGCCAGCAGCCCCGGGGCGATCCGGGGGGGTGAGCAGTTCTTC.

The V call is TRBV5-8, the J call TRBJ2-7; tentatively, D is TRBD1 (6 bases). Per the germline V gene, CDR1 is SGHTS and CDR2 is YDEGEE. V gave up 6 bases and J gave up 3 bases, with 19 bases separating them. This CDR3 has 15 residues. The CDR3 region has the DNA TGTGCCAGCACCATACAAAGGGTGGGACACTACGAGCAGTACTTC. This translates into CASTIQRVGHYEQYF. The complete variable domain, with remaining parts taken from reference TRBV5-8 and TRBJ2-7, reads EAGVTQSPTHLIKTRGQQATLRCSPISGHTSVYWYQQALGLGLQFLLWYDEGEERNRGNFPPRFSGRQFPNYSSELNVNALELEDSALYLCASTIQRVGHYEQYFGPGTRLTVT.

The gene calls are TRBV11-2 and TRBJ2-4, with a possible D match to TRBD1 (5 bases). CDR3 length equals 14 residues. Trimming removed 1 base from V and 6 bases from J, with 10 bases in between. Germline V gives CDR1 SGHAT, CDR2 FQNNGV. The CDR3 coding sequence is TGTGCCAGCAGCTTAGGGCAGGGTTTAAACATTCAGTACTTC. Translating gives CASSLGQGLNIQYF.